A selection of T cell receptor beta chains follows, all from one sample in a study of OX40 agonist ivuxolimab in advanced cancers. Assay: immunoSEQ multiplex PCR; the TCRdb copy retains only in-frame clones and omits some. The sample records approximately 64,000 clones, about 88% being singletons. The sequenced sample was CD4+ or CD8+ T cells sorted from blood, obtained in a trial of the OX40 agonist ivuxolimab. Receptors originate from an adult with an advanced solid tumor such as melanoma, head and neck, liver or kidney cancer. CDR3s include the opening cysteine and the closing phenylalanine or tryptophan. D genes are given only for firm matches. Clone size appears in some rows only: once, few, many, or a class for an expanded clone.

v_call	d_call	j_call	clone_size	cdr3_nt	cdr3_aa
TRBV6-6	TRBD2	TRBJ2-7	.	TGTGCCAGCTGGGGGGTAGCGGGAGGTTACGAGCAGTACTTC	CASWGVAGGYEQYF
TRBV5-1	.	TRBJ1-1	.	TGCGCCAGCAGCTTGGTTGTGTCTGGGGGCGCGGTTGAAGCTTTCTTT	CASSLVVSGGAVEAFF
TRBV30	TRBD1	TRBJ2-2	.	TGTGCCTGGAGGGAACAGGGGGTGATCACCGGGGAGCTGTTTTTT	CAWREQGVITGELFF
TRBV6-1	.	TRBJ1-6	.	TGTGCCAGCAGTGGGGGAGGAAGCTCCTATAATTCACCCCTCCACTTT	CASSGGGSSYNSPLHF
TRBV28	.	TRBJ2-7	.	TGTGCCAGCAGTTCAGGACAGCCCCCATACGAGCAGTACTTC	CASSSGQPPYEQYF
TRBV29-1	.	TRBJ1-1	.	TGCAGCGTTGAAGTTAACCGGGGCACTGAAGCTTTCTTT	CSVEVNRGTEAFF
TRBV6-1	TRBD1	TRBJ2-2	once	TGTGCCAGCAGTGGAAGACAGGGGGCTTTAAACACCGGGGAGCTGTTTTTT	CASSGRQGALNTGELFF
TRBV19	TRBD2	TRBJ2-3	.	TGTGCCAGTAGCCTGGGGGGGACTAGCACAGATACGCAGTATTTT	CASSLGGTSTDTQYF
TRBV5-5	.	TRBJ1-2	.	TGTGCCAGCAGCTATACCGGGACGCACATCGGCTACACCTTC	CASSYTGTHIGYTF
TRBV28	.	TRBJ2-1	.	TGTGCCAGCAGCCCCCCAGGGCGGGGTTTAGATGAGCAGTTCTTC	CASSPPGRGLDEQFF
TRBV18	.	TRBJ2-4	.	TGTGCCAGCTCACCACCAGGTCTTGAGGGAGAAAACATTCAGTACTTC	CASSPPGLEGENIQYF
TRBV14	.	TRBJ2-7	few	TGTGCCAGCAGCCAAGGTGTCAGTCCCTACGAGCAGTACTTC	CASSQGVSPYEQYF
TRBV28	.	TRBJ1-1	.	TGTGCCAGCAGTTTTCGCAGGATGAACACTGAAGCTTTCTTT	CASSFRRMNTEAFF
TRBV9	.	TRBJ2-2	.	TGTGCCAGCAGCGTAGGGGGCACCGGGGAGCTGTTTTTT	CASSVGGTGELFF
TRBV9	TRBD1	TRBJ1-2	.	TGTGCCAGCAGCGTAGATGCCAGGGGGCTTCATGGCTACACCTTC	CASSVDARGLHGYTF
TRBV5-6	.	TRBJ1-5	.	TGTGCCAGCAGCTTGTACGGCTTCAATCAGCCCCAGCATTTT	CASSLYGFNQPQHF
TRBV5-6	.	TRBJ2-5	once	TGTGCCAGCAGCTTGGGTTACGGAGAGACCCAGTACTTC	CASSLGYGETQYF
TRBV27	.	TRBJ2-5	.	TGTGCCAGCAGTACTCAATTGGGCGAGGGGACCCAGTACTTC	CASSTQLGEGTQYF
TRBV28	.	TRBJ1-4	.	TGTGCCAGCAGCTCTCCCGTAGGTAATGAAAAACTGTTTTTT	CASSSPVGNEKLFF
TRBV5-8	TRBD2	TRBJ2-1	once	TGTGCCAGCAGCGCCAGACTAGCGGGAAACAATGAGCAGTTCTTC	CASSARLAGNNEQFF
TRBV5-4	.	TRBJ2-5	.	TGTGCCAGCAGCTTCCGATGGGGAAATCAAGAGACCCAGTACTTC	CASSFRWGNQETQYF
TRBV28	.	TRBJ2-2	.	TGTGCCAGCAGTCCCTTTGGGGCGGGAAGGGACGGGGAGCTGTTTTTT	CASSPFGAGRDGELFF
TRBV28	.	TRBJ1-2	.	TGTGCCAGCAGGAGGGAGGGTACGGGTCCCTACACCTTC	CASRREGTGPYTF
TRBV29-1	.	TRBJ1-2	.	TGCAGCGTTGATGCCGGATCCTATGGCTACACCTTC	CSVDAGSYGYTF
TRBV7-2	.	TRBJ2-2	.	TGTGCCAGCAAGGGGATTTTGGCCGGGGAGCTGTTTTTT	CASKGILAGELFF
TRBV5-4	TRBD2	TRBJ2-1	once	TGTGCCAGCAGCTCCGGGACTAGCGGGAACAATGAGCAGTTCTTC	CASSSGTSGNNEQFF
TRBV5-5	.	TRBJ2-3	.	TGTGCCAGCAGCTGGAGCACAGATACGCAGTATTTT	CASSWSTDTQYF
TRBV6-5	TRBD1	TRBJ2-7	.	TGTGCCAGCAGTTCTTCCCGGACAGGACGCAGCGAGCAGTACTTC	CASSSSRTGRSEQYF
TRBV6-6	.	TRBJ1-1	.	TGTGCCAGCAGTACTCCAGGGCCAGCTTTCTTT	CASSTPGPAFF
TRBV27	TRBD1	TRBJ2-1	.	TGTGCCAGCACTGGACAGGGGTATAACTCCTACAATGAGCAGTTCTTC	CASTGQGYNSYNEQFF
TRBV5-4	TRBD2	TRBJ2-5	.	TGTGCCAGCAGCTTAGCGGGAATGGGTGAGACCCAGTACTTC	CASSLAGMGETQYF
TRBV10-3	TRBD1	TRBJ1-4	.	TGTGCCGCCGGGACAGGAGATGAAAAACTGTTTTTT	CAAGTGDEKLFF
TRBV7-9	.	TRBJ1-2	.	TGTGCCAGCAGCTTAATCGCAGGGCACTATGGCTACACCTTC	CASSLIAGHYGYTF
TRBV5-6	.	TRBJ2-3	once	TGTGCCAGCAGCTTGCCGGGGCTCACAGATACGCAGTATTTT	CASSLPGLTDTQYF
TRBV2	TRBD1	TRBJ2-7	.	TGTGCCAGCAGTGCCGGGACAGGGGTCGTCGGCTCCTACGAGCAGTACTTC	CASSAGTGVVGSYEQYF
TRBV5-1	TRBD2	TRBJ2-1	.	TGCGCCAGCAGATCCACTAGCGGGACTTACAATGAGCAGTTCTTC	CASRSTSGTYNEQFF
TRBV27	.	TRBJ2-3	.	TGTGCCAGCAGTCAGACTAGAACTAGCACAGATACGCAGTATTTT	CASSQTRTSTDTQYF
TRBV19	.	TRBJ2-1	.	TGTGCCAGTAGTGATCCCGGACAGTCAGCCTACAATGAGCAGTTCTTC	CASSDPGQSAYNEQFF
TRBV11-3	TRBD1	TRBJ2-1	.	TGTGCCAGCAGCTTTGGGACAGATCGGGATGAGCAGTTCTTC	CASSFGTDRDEQFF
TRBV27	.	TRBJ1-5	few	TGTGCCAGCGGCAAGGGGGTGGATCAGCCCCAGCATTTT	CASGKGVDQPQHF